The sequence of this T cell receptor (beta chain) was determined in a study of regulatory T cells in long-lasting Graves disease. Indicated time point: persistent/refractory GD, antithyroid drugs over 5 years with positive TRAb. Preparation of the TCR library used RNA extracted from PBMCs. Arm-PCR of CDR3 regions and iRepertoire HTBI primers were the basis on which TCR beta libraries were built. TCRdb analysed the multiplex PCR reads with MiXCR anew, one entry per CDR3 protein. The data contain around 510,000 distinct CDR3 sequences, more than 20% of them singletons. Trimming took off 6 bases at V and 5 bases at J, with 14 bases between the two ends. The CDR3 totals 14 residues. Germline assignment: CDR1 LNHDA and CDR2 SQIVND (reference sequence).

The clonotype comes from a female donor with Graves disease. J is TRBJ1-5 and V is TRBV19; D is perhaps TRBD1 (6 bases). The sequencing here drew on peripheral blood mononuclear cells (PBMCs), taken when the disease was refractory, from a patient treated with antithyroid drugs. This CDR3 reads CASRKQGPHQPQHF. Written as DNA, the CDR3 is TGTGCCAGTAGGAAACAGGGCCCCCATCAGCCCCAGCATTTT.